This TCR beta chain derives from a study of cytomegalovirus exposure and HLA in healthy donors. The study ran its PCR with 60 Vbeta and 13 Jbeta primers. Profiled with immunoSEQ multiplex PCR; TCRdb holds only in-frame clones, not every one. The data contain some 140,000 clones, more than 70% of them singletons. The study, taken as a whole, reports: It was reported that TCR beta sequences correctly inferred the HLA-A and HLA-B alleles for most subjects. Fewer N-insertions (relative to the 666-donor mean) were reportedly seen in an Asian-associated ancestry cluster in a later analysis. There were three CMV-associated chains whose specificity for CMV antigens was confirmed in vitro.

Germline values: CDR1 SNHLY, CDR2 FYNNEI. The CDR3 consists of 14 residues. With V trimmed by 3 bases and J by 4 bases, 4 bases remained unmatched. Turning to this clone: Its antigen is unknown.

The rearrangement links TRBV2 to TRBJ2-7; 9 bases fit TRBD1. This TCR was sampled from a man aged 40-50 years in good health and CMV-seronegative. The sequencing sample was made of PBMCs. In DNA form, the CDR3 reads TGTGCCAGCAGTGAGGGGACAGGGTTGTACGAGCAGTACTTC. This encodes CASSEGTGLYEQYF. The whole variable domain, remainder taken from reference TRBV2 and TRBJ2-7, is EPEVTQTPSHQVTQMGQEVILRCVPISNHLYFYWYRQILGQKVEFLVSFYNNEISEKSEIFDDQFSVERPDGSNFTLKIRSTKLEDSAMYFCASSEGTGLYEQYFGPGTRLTVT.